The entry below describes one T cell receptor (beta chain). No antigen is known for it. The Oncomine TCR Beta short-read assay was what sequenced the DNA obtained from cultured CD4+ T cells. Each CDR3 protein gets one entry after TCRdb re-called the PCR reads with MiXCR. The sample records approximately 27,000 distinct CDR3 sequences, over 30% being singletons. Per germline, CDR1 MNHEY and CDR2 SMNVEV (reference sequence). V lost 6 bases, J lost 2 bases, and 7 bases stayed unmatched. The CDR3 is 14 amino acids. The data belong to a study of vaccination and CD4 T cells after COVID-19. Time point indicated: late sampling 161 to 241 days after vaccination in a few convalescent patients. As to treatment: approximately nine-day PBMC culture with coronavirus spike peptide pools or control peptides (ViraFEST assay).

The input for sequencing was CD4+ T cells from blood, cultured in vitro, taken about 7 months after SARS-CoV-2 vaccination. This TCR came from a human donor who had recovered from COVID-19. The chain recombines TRBV27 with TRBJ2-7; TRBD1 matches 7 bases. CDR3 nucleotides: TGTGCCAGCAGCCCACCCGGGACAGCCTACGAGCAGTACTTC. This codes for CASSPPGTAYEQYF.